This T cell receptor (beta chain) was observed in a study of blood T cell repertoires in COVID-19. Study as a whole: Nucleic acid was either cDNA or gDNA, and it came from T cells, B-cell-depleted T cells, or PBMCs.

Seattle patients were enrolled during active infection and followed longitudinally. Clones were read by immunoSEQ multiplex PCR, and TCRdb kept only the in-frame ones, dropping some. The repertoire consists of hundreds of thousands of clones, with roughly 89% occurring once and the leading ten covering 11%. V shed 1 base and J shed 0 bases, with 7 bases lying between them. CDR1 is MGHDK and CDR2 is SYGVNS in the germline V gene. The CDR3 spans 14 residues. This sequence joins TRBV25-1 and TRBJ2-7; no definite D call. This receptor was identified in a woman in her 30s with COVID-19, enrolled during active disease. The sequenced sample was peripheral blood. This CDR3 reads CASSEFKSSYEQYF. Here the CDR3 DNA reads TGTGCCAGCAGTGAATTTAAGAGCTCCTACGAGCAGTACTTC.